These 2 T cell receptor beta chains came from one sample sequenced in a study of blood T cell repertoires in COVID-19. Repertoires were generated with immunoSEQ multiplex PCR, while TCRdb's copy carries only in-frame clones and drops some. The sample carries about 140,000 clones, 70% to 90% recorded once. Sequenced material: PBMCs or T cells enriched from blood (not recorded which). The receptors were gathered from a woman aged 50 to 65 with acute COVID-19.

This chain's CDR3 is CAWAGSGRPNEQYF. CDR3 nucleotide sequence: TGTGCCTGGGCCGGTAGTGGGAGGCCCAACGAGCAGTACTTC. The rearrangement links TRBV30 to TRBJ2-7; TRBD2 is a possible D gene (6 bases). Trimming took off 5 bases at V and 5 bases at J, with 19 bases between the two ends. Germline values: CDR1 GTSNPN, CDR2 SVGIG (reference sequence). The CDR3 consists of 14 residues.

The V gene is TRBV5-6, the J gene TRBJ2-5; a possible D gene is TRBD1 (5 bases). The germline V and J ends were trimmed by 3 bases and 0 bases, with 15 bases remaining between them. Germline V CDR1 and CDR2: SGHDT, YYEEEE. This CDR3 contains 16 residues. The CDR3 region has the DNA TGTGCCAGCAGCTCCGACGGCGGACAAGACCAAGAGACCCAGTACTTC. Translating gives CASSSDGGQDQETQYF.